This TCR beta chain was documented in a study of shared clonotypes between healthy human individuals (TCRdb year 2020). About the study as a whole: The cohort comprised a couple of women and a few men aged 18 to 49 years. To estimate repertoire size and how much clonotype sharing occurs between individuals, the study deeply sequenced the blood TCR repertoires of five healthy adults. Per donor, leukapheresis produced somewhere between about 0.8 and 9 billion PBMCs. To increase sequencing depth and limit assay-specific biases, TCR repertoire library preparation and sequencing were carried out by different laboratories using diverse techniques.

This clone showed up just a few times. Its cognate antigen has yet to be identified. Base qualities are not recorded, but no much larger clone differs from it by a single base. Donors were healthy HIV-negative adults with no recently reported acute infections or vaccinations. Every donor was a Caucasian adult living in Nashville, Tennessee, USA. For unsorted samples, tens of millions of PBMCs were counted, and genomic DNA was extracted using the QIAamp DNA Blood Mini kit. Blood was obtained by leukapheresis, after which PBMCs were separated by Ficoll-Histopaque density gradient centrifugation and cryopreserved in liquid nitrogen vapor phase. Overall results and qualifications from the work: Sampling was limited to blood, and TCR repertoires in tissue likely differ from TCR repertoires in blood. The genetic and exposure-history diversity represented was limited by the small number of donors. Pairwise subsampling indicated that sequencing depth was expected to affect the degree of clonotype sharing among donors.

Using the deep immunoSEQ assay, TCR CDR3 regions were amplified from genomic DNA by multiplex PCR. For each cell subset, the extracted genomic DNA was distributed evenly across all wells of several immunoSEQ 96-well plates, and each plate served as one replicate. For unsorted PBMC, about 0.3 ug genomic DNA, equal to 30,000 or so T cell genomes, was loaded into each replicate PCR. Genomic DNA from unsorted PBMC was sequenced over ten immunoSEQ deep assay plates. Purified libraries were measured with a Qubit 3.0 fluorometer, size-checked on a Bioanalyzer 2100, and measured again with the KAPA Library Quantification kit. Every immunoSEQ 96-well plate was sequenced on a dedicated single-read 150-cycle Illumina NextSeq 550 flow cell. In the original analysis: The immunoSEQ output contained only junctional sequences without quality scores, so filtering could not match that applied to full-length reads. To assign V/J genes and CDR3, sequences were annotated using PyIR, a Python wrapper for IgBLAST v1.9, with IMGT germline references. Reads were removed for weak V/J assignments (E-value above 1e-6), missing CDR3, stop codons, out-of-frame junctions, or ambiguous translated residues. V3J clonotypes were defined as sequences sharing an identical inferred V gene, J gene, and CDR3 amino acid sequence. To compute the percentage overlap between repertoires, the number of shared unique clonotypes was divided by the size of the smaller repertoire. Richness of each repertoire was evaluated using RTK rarefaction, the Chao1 estimator, and Recon v2.1 estimates of unobserved clonotypes. The clones in this table, taken by TCRdb from immuneACCESS, are in-frame only. Not every clone is retained; where verified, under half of the shortfall comes from an unresolved V gene, and the cause of the rest is unknown. V, J and clone size are taken as reported in that table, and D and trimming were inferred from the DNA itself. This sample lists 500,000 to 650,000 clones; about 80% were detected once. Around 12% of the sample comes from the top ten.

Deletion took 3 bases off V and 7 bases off J, with a span of 7 bases between the germline ends. The CDR3 contains 13 residues, cysteine and phenylalanine counted. Solely the CDR3 DNA is kept, with 39 bases framed from the first base. CDR1 and CDR2, looked up from the germline V gene (reference sequence), are LNHNV and YYDKDF. The chain joins TRBV15 to TRBJ1-6, with the D gene too uncertain to name. Material for sequencing was PBMCs. The sequence was obtained from a middle-aged woman in good health. Some clones in this sample may be carry-over from other donors' samples. Read as DNA, the sequence is TGTGCCACCAGCAGCGGGGAAAATTCACCCCTCCACTTT. This encodes CATSSGENSPLHF. With the portions outside the CDR3 filled from the reference TRBV15 and TRBJ1-6 genes, the complete variable region becomes DAMVIQNPRYQVTQFGKPVTLSCSQTLNHNVMYWYQQKSSQAPKLLFHYYDKDFNNEADTPDNFQSRRPNTSFCFLDIRSPGLGDTAMYLCATSSGENSPLHFGNGTRLTVT.